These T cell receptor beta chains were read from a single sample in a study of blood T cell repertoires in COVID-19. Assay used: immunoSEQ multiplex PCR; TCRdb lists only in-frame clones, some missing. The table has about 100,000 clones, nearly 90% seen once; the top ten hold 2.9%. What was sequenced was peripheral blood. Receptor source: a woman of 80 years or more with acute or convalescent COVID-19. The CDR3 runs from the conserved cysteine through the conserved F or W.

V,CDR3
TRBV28,CASRLIASNTGELFF
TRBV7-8,CASSPGTDYGYTF
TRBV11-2,CASTHRGSYNEQFF
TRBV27,CASSLLAGAGTDTQYF
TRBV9,CASSFQKHTDTQYF
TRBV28,CASSPRTSGSYNEQFF
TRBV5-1,CASSLGQDYGYTF
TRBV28,CASRSHQGERSQPQHF
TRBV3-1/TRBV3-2,CASSLSGTGGSSEQYF
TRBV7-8,CASSSGQGATEAFF
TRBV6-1,CASSEQGGIGELFF
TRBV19,CASSLLAGGITDTQYF
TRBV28,CASKEGNTIYF
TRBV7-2,CASSLGQGVSPLHF